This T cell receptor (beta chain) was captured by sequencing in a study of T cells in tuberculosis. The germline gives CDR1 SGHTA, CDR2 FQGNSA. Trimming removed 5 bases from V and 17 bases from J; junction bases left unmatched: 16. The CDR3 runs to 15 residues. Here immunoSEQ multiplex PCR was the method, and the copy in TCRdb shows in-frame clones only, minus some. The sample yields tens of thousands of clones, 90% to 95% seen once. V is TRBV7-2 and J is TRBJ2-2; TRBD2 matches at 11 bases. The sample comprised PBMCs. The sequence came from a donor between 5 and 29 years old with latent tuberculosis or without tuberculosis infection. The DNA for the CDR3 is TGTGCCAGCAGCCTACGACTAGCGGGGACCGGGGAGCCCTTTTTT. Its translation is CASSLRLAGTGEPFF.